These 30 T cell receptor beta chains came from one sample sequenced in a study of blood T cells in healthy people across ages. Primed by a sample-barcoded 5' primer and a J-beta primer mix, a second PCR proceeded for roughly 6 to 12 cycles. TCRdb itself ran the 5' RACE reads through MiXCR, one entry per CDR3 protein. The sample shows about 630,000 distinct CDR3 sequences, around 21% of them seen only once. Sample: blood. These receptors originate from an older man in good health.

V usage is TRBV24-1 and J usage is TRBJ2-1, with D hard to call. Trimming shortened V by 9 bases and J by 1 base, and 9 bases separated the two germline ends. Per the germline V gene, CDR1 is KGHDR and CDR2 is SFDVKD. The CDR3 sequence is 13 residues long. CDR3 coding DNA: TGTGCCACCCGGGCAGATTCCTACAATGAGCAGTTCTTC. Its protein product is CATRADSYNEQFF.

For the CDR3, the DNA is TGCAGTGCCGTTAAGACAGGGTACCAAGAGACCCAGTACTTC. The encoded protein is CSAVKTGYQETQYF. The chain couples TRBV20-1 to TRBJ2-5; 7 nucleotides align to TRBD1. From germline, CDR1 is DFQATT and CDR2 SNEGSKA (reference sequence). This CDR3 spans 14 amino acids. The V gene end was trimmed by 6 bases and the J gene end by 0 bases; junction bases not matched to a gene: 7.

The chain employs TRBV14 and TRBJ2-5; D not resolved. CDR1 and CDR2 (germline): SGHDN, FVKESK. V was trimmed by 3 bases and J by 1 base, leaving 6 bases between them. The CDR3 has 13 amino acids. CDR3 DNA sequence: TGTGCCAGCAGCCAGCACCTCCAAGAGACCCAGTACTTC. Translated, it gives CASSQHLQETQYF.

This clonotype was found many times. This chain uses TRBV2 with TRBJ1-4; TRBD1 matches 10 bases. The length of the CDR3 is 15 residues. Germline CDR1 is SNHLY and CDR2 is FYNNEI. Unmatched junction bases numbered 3, after V lost 1 base and J lost 7 bases. CDR3 protein: CASSEGTGGGEKLFF. CDR3 in DNA: TGTGCCAGCAGTGAAGGGACAGGGGGAGGTGAAAAACTGTTTTTT.

This clonotype has a single count. The rearrangement joins TRBV9 to TRBJ2-7, with 7 bases matching TRBD1. The CDR3 runs to 15 residues. Trimming took 4 bases from V and 1 from J; bases not matched to a gene: 8. The germline CDR1 and CDR2 sequences are SGDLS and YYNGEE. CDR3 nucleotides: TGTGCCAGCAGCCCGACGCCGGGACAGTCCTACGAGCAGTACTTC. Protein sequence: CASSPTPGQSYEQYF.

A few counts support this clonotype. V gene TRBV15 combines with J gene TRBJ2-1; TRBD1 might be the D (6 bases). In germline, CDR1 is LNHNV, CDR2 YYDKDF (reference sequence). CDR3 size: 14 residues. Trimming stripped 0 bases from V and 6 bases from J, with 9 bases between. The chain's CDR3 is CATSREPDSNEQFF. The DNA of the CDR3 is TGTGCCACCAGCAGAGAACCGGACAGCAATGAGCAGTTCTTC.

This clonotype occurred many times. The rearrangement links TRBV6-6 to TRBJ2-5, with a possible D match to TRBD2 (6 bases). V lost 1 base and J lost 3, with 9 bases in between. CDR1 is MNHNY and CDR2 is SVGAGI in the germline V gene (reference sequence). The CDR3 sequence is 14 residues long. CDR3: CASSYLGGEETQYF. For the CDR3, the DNA is TGTGCCAGCAGTTACTTGGGGGGTGAAGAGACCCAGTACTTC.

Only a few counts were recorded for this clonotype. This chain joins TRBV11-2 and TRBJ1-6, with 12 bases fitting TRBD1. The germline CDR1 and CDR2 sequences are SGHAT and FQNNGV. The CDR3 runs 20 residues. J was trimmed by 0 bases and V by 1 base; bases with no gene match: 7. The CDR3 reads CASSLVGTGGLFSYNSPLHF. Here the CDR3 DNA reads TGTGCCAGCAGCTTAGTCGGGACAGGGGGCCTATTCTCCTATAATTCACCCCTCCACTTT.

The chain is built from TRBV9 and TRBJ2-1; D is perhaps TRBD2 (5 bases). The CDR3 contains 14 residues. CDR1 and CDR2 from the germline V gene are SGDLS and YYNGEE. Trimming stripped 0 bases from V and 5 bases from J, with 9 bases between. CDR3 sequence (DNA): TGTGCCAGCAGCGTAGTGGACGGGAACAATGAGCAGTTCTTC. It translates to CASSVVDGNNEQFF.

V gene TRBV19 combines with J gene TRBJ2-7, with TRBD2 matching over 10 bases. This CDR3 comprises 16 residues. CDR1 and CDR2 from the germline V gene are LNHDA and SQIVND (reference sequence). The J segment lost 3 bases and the V segment lost 2 bases, leaving 7 bases of the junction unmatched. The CDR3 nucleotides are TGTGCCAGTAGTATAAAGGAGGCTAGCGGGAGCTACGAGCAGTACTTC. As protein: CASSIKEASGSYEQYF. Together with reference TRBV19 and TRBJ2-7, the CDR3 gives the full variable domain: DGGITQSPKYLFRKEGQNVTLSCEQNLNHDAMYWYRQDPGQGLRLIYYSQIVNDFQKGDIAEGYSVSREKKESFPLTVTSAQKNPTAFYLCASSIKEASGSYEQYFGPGTRLTVT.

This chain links TRBV6-2 or TRBV6-3 with TRBJ2-2; D is unclear. The V gene lost 0 bases and the J gene lost 3 bases, with 5 bases spanning the gap. The germline CDR1 and CDR2 sequences are MNHEY and SVGEGT. This CDR3 is built from 14 residues. CDR3 region: CASSYSTYTGELFF. CDR3 DNA: TGTGCCAGCAGTTACTCGACTTACACCGGGGAGCTGTTTTTT.

This clonotype occurred a few times. The junction departs from the called germline gene at one end, perhaps through a read error. The chain carries TRBV20-1 and TRBJ1-4; 7 nucleotides match TRBD1. In germline, CDR1 is DFQATT, CDR2 SNEGSKA (reference sequence). The CDR3 runs to 13 residues. The CDR3 nucleotides are TGCAGTGTTAGAGATGTCCAGGGGGAGAGACTGTTTTTT. Translated: CSVRDVQGERLFF.

This clonotype has just a few counts. The chain recombines TRBV7-3 with TRBJ2-1, with D unresolved. From germline, CDR1 is SGHTA and CDR2 FQGTGA. Trimming removed 6 bases at V and 4 bases at J, with 19 bases between. The CDR3 totals 16 residues. CDR3 nucleotide sequence: TGTGCCAGCAGGGGGTCCTCCAGTTCGGCATACAATGAGCAGTTCTTC. Translating it yields CASRGSSSSAYNEQFF.

V usage is TRBV5-1 and J usage is TRBJ2-2; no clear D. V was pared by 6 bases and J by 0 bases, with 12 bases between. Looked up from germline, CDR1 is SGHRS and CDR2 is YFSETQ. The CDR3 sequence is 15 residues long. CDR3: CASKEGGANTGELFF. The CDR3 DNA reads as TGCGCCAGCAAAGAAGGTGGGGCGAACACCGGGGAGCTGTTTTTT.

This clonotype was seen a few times. The V gene is TRBV5-1, the J gene TRBJ2-3, with 8 bases matching TRBD1. This CDR3 is 15 amino acids long. V lost 0 bases, J lost 4 bases, and 4 bases stayed unmatched. Per the germline V gene, CDR1 is SGHRS and CDR2 is YFSETQ. DNA of the CDR3: TGCGCCAGCAGCTTGGTTCAGGGGGCGTCAGATACGCAGTATTTT. Protein: CASSLVQGASDTQYF.

This clonotype showed up just a few times. This chain's CDR3 is CASSLLGIVTDTQYF. The CDR3 DNA sequence: TGCGCCAGCAGCTTGTTAGGGATAGTCACAGATACGCAGTATTTT. The V gene is TRBV5-1, the J gene TRBJ2-3; D call uncertain. This CDR3 has 15 amino acids. Deletions cut 1 base from V and 2 bases from J, with 11 bases between. Germline CDR1 reads SGHRS; CDR2 reads YFSETQ.

The chain recombines TRBV2 with TRBJ2-1, with TRBD1 identical over 10 bases. The CDR3 has 14 amino acids. Per the germline V gene, CDR1 is SNHLY and CDR2 is FYNNEI. Trimming at V came to 4 bases and at J to 5 bases, leaving 2 bases not matched to a gene. The CDR3 loop reads CASSGDRGHNEQFF. CDR3 in DNA: TGTGCCAGCAGTGGGGACAGGGGCCACAATGAGCAGTTCTTC.

In DNA form, the CDR3 reads TGTGCCAGCACCCCAGGGGGGTGGGACGAGCAGTACTTC. Translated: CASTPGGWDEQYF. This chain joins TRBV12-3 or TRBV12-4 and TRBJ2-7; weak D call: TRBD1 (7 bases). The length of the CDR3 is 13 residues. Trimming cost V 7 bases and J 5 bases, with 15 bases left between them.

This rearrangement joins TRBV2 to TRBJ2-4, with 9 bases aligning to TRBD2. The CDR3 is 15 residues long. CDR1 and CDR2 from the germline V gene are SNHLY and FYNNEI. V lost 5 bases, J lost 0 bases, and 2 bases stayed unmatched. CDR3 amino acids: CASSIAGEAKNIQYF. CDR3 bases: TGTGCCAGCAGTATAGCGGGAGAAGCCAAAAACATTCAGTACTTC. Drawing the rest from reference TRBV2 and TRBJ2-4, the complete variable domain is EPEVTQTPSHQVTQMGQEVILRCVPISNHLYFYWYRQILGQKVEFLVSFYNNEISEKSEIFDDQFSVERPDGSNFTLKIRSTKLEDSAMYFCASSIAGEAKNIQYFGAGTRLSVL.

The table lists this clonotype with a few counts. The rearrangement links TRBV6-2 or TRBV6-3 to TRBJ2-1; D possibly corresponds to TRBD2 (5 bases). This CDR3 contains 13 residues. CDR1 and CDR2 (germline): MNHEY, SVGEGT. V was trimmed by 5 bases and J by 7 bases, leaving 12 bases between them. In DNA, the CDR3 is TGTGCCAGCAGTAAGTCTAGCAGTAATGAGCAGTTCTTC. The encoded protein is CASSKSSSNEQFF.

The chain is built from TRBV6-6 and TRBJ2-5; TRBD2 matches 10 bases. Judging by the DNA end, TRBJ2-1 fits better; the J call may be wrong. CDR3 length equals 15 residues. Per the germline V gene, CDR1 is MNHNY and CDR2 is SVGAGI (reference sequence). CDR3 bases: TGTGCCAGCAGACCAGCGGGAGGGCCCTCGTCTGAGCAGTTCTTC. Translated, it gives CASRPAGGPSSEQFF.

The chain employs TRBV5-5 and TRBJ1-4, with 10 bases lining up with TRBD1. CDR1 is SGHKS and CDR2 is YYEKEE in the germline V gene (reference sequence). This CDR3 contains 20 residues. J gave up 0 bases and V 0 bases, and 11 bases lay outside the gene matches. CDR3 sequence reads: CASSLAWIDRGHATNEKLFF. CDR3 DNA: TGTGCCAGCAGCTTGGCCTGGATTGACAGGGGGCATGCAACTAATGAAAAACTGTTTTTT.

The V and J genes are TRBV5-1 and TRBJ2-7, with D tentatively TRBD1 (6 bases). CDR3 length equals 15 residues. Per germline, CDR1 SGHRS and CDR2 YFSETQ. Between the trimmed V and J ends, which lost 4 bases and 2 bases, there was a span of 16 bases. The CDR3: CASSPGQTNPYEQYF. In DNA form, the CDR3 reads TGCGCCAGCAGCCCCGGACAGACAAATCCCTACGAGCAGTACTTC. Supplemented by reference TRBV5-1 and TRBJ2-7, the full variable domain reads KAGVTQTPRYLIKTRGQQVTLSCSPISGHRSVSWYQQTPGQGLQFLFEYFSETQRNKGNFPGRFSGRQFSNSRSEMNVSTLELGDSALYLCASSPGQTNPYEQYFGPGTRLTVT.

This clonotype showed up just a few times. The chain couples TRBV7-3 to TRBJ2-1; perhaps TRBD2 as D (5 bases). CDR1 is SGHTA and CDR2 is FQGTGA in the germline V gene. The ends were cut back, 5 bases at V and 6 bases at J, with 17 bases in the middle. CDR3 length: 15 amino acids. CDR3 sequence reads: CASSDQPGAGNEQFF. In nucleotides, the CDR3 is TGTGCCAGCAGCGATCAACCCGGTGCGGGCAATGAGCAGTTCTTC. Supplemented by reference TRBV7-3 and TRBJ2-1, the full variable domain reads GAGVSQTPSNKVTEKGKYVELRCDPISGHTALYWYRQSLGQGPEFLIYFQGTGAADDSGLPNDRFFAVRPEGSVSTLKIQRTERGDSAVYLCASSDQPGAGNEQFFGPGTRLTVL.

Concerning this clonotype: At one boundary the junction diverges from the germline segment, which might be a read error. This chain connects TRBV9 to TRBJ2-3; D is unclear. CDR1 is SGDLS and CDR2 is YYNGEE in the germline V gene. The CDR3 covers 13 residues. DNA for the CDR3: TGCGCCAGCAGCGTCGGGCAGACAGATACGCAGTATTTT. Protein product: CASSVGQTDTQYF.

This clonotype was picked up a small number of times. CDR3 sequence: CASSSEPSGTIYEQYF. The CDR3, as DNA: TGTGCCAGCAGCTCAGAGCCCAGCGGGACAATCTACGAGCAGTACTTC. V and J are TRBV6-2 or TRBV6-3 and TRBJ2-7; tentatively, D is TRBD2 (7 bases). V dropped 6 bases and J dropped 3 bases, with 21 bases sitting between them. This CDR3 has 16 amino acids. Germline loops: CDR1 MNHEY, CDR2 SVGEGT.

This chain uses TRBV6-2 or TRBV6-3 with TRBJ2-1, with 9 bases identical to TRBD2. Germline V gene data show CDR1 as MNHEY and CDR2 as SVGEGT. This CDR3 is built from 15 residues. V lost 2 bases and J lost 7; bases outside the gene matches: 6. CDR3 sequence: CASSYGGSGRNEQFF. The DNA of the CDR3 is TGTGCCAGCAGTTACGGTGGTAGCGGGAGAAATGAGCAGTTCTTC.

This clonotype appeared a few times. The chain recombines TRBV7-9 with TRBJ1-1; 7 bases map to TRBD1. V trimming: 4 bases; J trimming: 7 bases; junction bases outside the gene matches: 3. The CDR3 has 12 residues. CDR1 and CDR2 (germline): SEHNR, FQNEAQ (reference sequence). The DNA for the CDR3 is TGTGCCAGCAGCTCTACAGGGGTTGAAGCTTTCTTT. This encodes CASSSTGVEAFF.

The genes are TRBV9 and TRBJ1-1; D call uncertain. The CDR3 length is 15 residues. The V end was cut by 0 bases, the J end by 8 bases, with 17 bases between. CDR1 and CDR2 from the germline V gene are SGDLS and YYNGEE. Here the CDR3 reads CASSVAPQGKWEAFF. The CDR3 nucleotides are TGTGCCAGCAGCGTAGCCCCACAAGGAAAGTGGGAAGCTTTCTTT. Filled out from reference TRBV9 and TRBJ1-1, the complete variable domain reads DSGVTQTPKHLITATGQRVTLRCSPRSGDLSVYWYQQSLDQGLQFLIQYYNGEERAKGNILERFSAQQFPDLHSELNLSSLELGDSALYFCASSVAPQGKWEAFFGQGTRLTVV.

This clonotype came up a few times. The rearrangement uses TRBV6-2 or TRBV6-3 and TRBJ1-3; D may be TRBD1 (6 bases). From germline, CDR1 is MNHEY and CDR2 SVGEGT. The CDR3 spans 18 residues. The V gene lost 0 bases and the J gene lost 0 bases, with 15 bases spanning the gap. The CDR3 DNA sequence: TGTGCCAGCAGTTACTCGCCGGGACAACGGTTCTCTGGAAACACCATATATTTT. It yields the protein CASSYSPGQRFSGNTIYF.